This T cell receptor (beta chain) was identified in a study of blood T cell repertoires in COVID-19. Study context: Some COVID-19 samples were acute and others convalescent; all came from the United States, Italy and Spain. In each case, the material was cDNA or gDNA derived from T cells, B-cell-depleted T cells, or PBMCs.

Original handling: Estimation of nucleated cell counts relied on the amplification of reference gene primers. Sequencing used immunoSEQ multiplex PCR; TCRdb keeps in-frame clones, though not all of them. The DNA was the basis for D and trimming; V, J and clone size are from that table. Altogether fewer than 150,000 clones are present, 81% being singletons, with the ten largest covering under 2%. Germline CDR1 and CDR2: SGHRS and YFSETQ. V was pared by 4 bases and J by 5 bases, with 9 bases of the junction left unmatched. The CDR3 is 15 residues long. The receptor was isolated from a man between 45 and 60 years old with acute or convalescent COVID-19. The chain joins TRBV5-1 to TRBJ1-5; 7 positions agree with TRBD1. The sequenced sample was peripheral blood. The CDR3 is CASSPEGQPYQPQHF. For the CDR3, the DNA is TGCGCCAGCAGCCCGGAGGGACAGCCTTATCAGCCCCAGCATTTT.